A single sample gave rise to the 5 T cell receptor beta chains below, sequenced in a study of blood T cell repertoires in COVID-19. Repertoires were generated with immunoSEQ multiplex PCR, while TCRdb's copy carries only in-frame clones and drops some. Among about 250,000 clones listed, 86% were seen once. What was sequenced was peripheral blood. The receptors were sampled from a woman under 40 with active or convalescent COVID-19.

This clone was seen just once. The V call is TRBV28, the J call TRBJ2-7, with 9 nucleotides matching TRBD1. The CDR3 runs 16 residues. V trimming: 3 bases; J trimming: 5 bases; junction bases outside the gene matches: 11. CDR1 is MDHEN and CDR2 is SYDVKM in the germline V gene. Here the CDR3 DNA reads TGTGCCAGCAGTTTGAATGTAGGGACAGGGCCGGACGAGCAGTACTTC. Translating it yields CASSLNVGTGPDEQYF.

The gene calls are TRBV6-5 and TRBJ2-1; tentatively, D is TRBD2 (5 bases). Looked up from germline, CDR1 is MNHEY and CDR2 is SVGAGI. The CDR3 has 13 amino acids. V was cut by 6 bases and J by 12 bases, with 18 bases left in between. The CDR3 reads CASSLISGEWQFF. DNA of the CDR3: TGTGCCAGCAGCCTTATTAGTGGGGAGTGGCAGTTCTTC.

This chain connects TRBV4-1 to TRBJ2-3; a weak D match, TRBD2 (6 bases). CDR1 MGHRA and CDR2 YSYEKL come from the germline V gene. CDR3 length: 15 residues. V lost 0 bases to trimming and J lost 0 bases, with 7 bases between them. Here the CDR3 reads CASSQDGGSTDTQYF. The CDR3 region has the DNA TGCGCCAGCAGCCAAGACGGGGGTAGCACAGATACGCAGTATTTT.

The chain is built from TRBV2 and TRBJ2-1; 9 nucleotides match TRBD2. The CDR3 extends over 14 amino acids. V trimming: 4 bases; J trimming: 4 bases; junction bases outside the gene matches: 2. In germline, CDR1 is SNHLY, CDR2 FYNNEI. The CDR3 region is CASSGLAGYNEQFF. DNA for the CDR3: TGTGCCAGCAGTGGGCTAGCGGGGTACAATGAGCAGTTCTTC.

V usage is TRBV6-2 or TRBV6-3 and J usage is TRBJ1-5, with no clear D. The CDR3 loop spans 16 amino acids. Between the trimmed V and J ends, which lost 0 bases and 1 base, there was a span of 10 bases. Germline CDR1 is MNHEY and CDR2 is SVGEGT. DNA for the CDR3: TGTGCCAGCAGTTACTCGACCGGGTTCAGCAATCAGCCCCAGCATTTT. Translating it yields CASSYSTGFSNQPQHF.